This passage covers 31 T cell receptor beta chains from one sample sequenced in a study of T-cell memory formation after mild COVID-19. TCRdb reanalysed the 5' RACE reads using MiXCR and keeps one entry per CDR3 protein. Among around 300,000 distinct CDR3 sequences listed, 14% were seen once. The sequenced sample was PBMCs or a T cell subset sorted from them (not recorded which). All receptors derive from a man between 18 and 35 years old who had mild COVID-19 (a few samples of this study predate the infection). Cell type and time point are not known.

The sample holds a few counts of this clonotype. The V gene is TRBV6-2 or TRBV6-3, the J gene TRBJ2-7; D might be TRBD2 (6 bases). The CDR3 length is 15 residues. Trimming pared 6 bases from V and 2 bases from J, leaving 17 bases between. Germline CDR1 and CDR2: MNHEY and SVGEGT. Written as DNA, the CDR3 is TGTGCCAGCAGCTCTCCCGGGAGCGCTACCTACGAGCAGTACTTC. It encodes CASSSPGSATYEQYF.

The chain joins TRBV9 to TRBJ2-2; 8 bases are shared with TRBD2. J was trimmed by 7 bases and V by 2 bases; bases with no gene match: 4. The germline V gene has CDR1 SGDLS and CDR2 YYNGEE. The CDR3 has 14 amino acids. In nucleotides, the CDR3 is TGTGCCAGCAGCGTCGTTAGCGGGGACGGGGAGCTGTTTTTT. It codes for CASSVVSGDGELFF.

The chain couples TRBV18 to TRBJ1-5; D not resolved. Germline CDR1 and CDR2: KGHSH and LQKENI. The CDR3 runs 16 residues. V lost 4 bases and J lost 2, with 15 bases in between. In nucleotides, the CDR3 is TGTGCCAGCTCACGGGGAGATTACAGAGGCAATCAGCCCCAGCATTTT. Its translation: CASSRGDYRGNQPQHF.

This CDR3 is CASSLTGKSTDTQYF. The CDR3 DNA follows: TGCGCCAGCAGCTTGACAGGGAAGAGCACAGATACGCAGTATTTT. The chain joins TRBV5-1 to TRBJ2-3, with TRBD1 as a possible D gene (6 bases). CDR1 SGHRS and CDR2 YFSETQ come from the germline V gene. CDR3 length: 15 residues. Trimming took 1 base from V and 0 from J, leaving 9 bases between them.

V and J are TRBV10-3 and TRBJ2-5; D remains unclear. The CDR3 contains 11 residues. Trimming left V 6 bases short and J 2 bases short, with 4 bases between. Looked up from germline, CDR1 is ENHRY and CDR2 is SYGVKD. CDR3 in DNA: TGTGCCATCAGCCAGCAAGAGACCCAGTACTTC. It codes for CAISQQETQYF.

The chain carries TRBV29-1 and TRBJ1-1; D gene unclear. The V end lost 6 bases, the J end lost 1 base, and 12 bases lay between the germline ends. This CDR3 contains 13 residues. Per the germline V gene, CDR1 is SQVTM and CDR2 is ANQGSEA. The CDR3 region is CSVAFRANTEAFF. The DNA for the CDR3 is TGCAGCGTAGCCTTTAGGGCGAACACTGAAGCTTTCTTT.

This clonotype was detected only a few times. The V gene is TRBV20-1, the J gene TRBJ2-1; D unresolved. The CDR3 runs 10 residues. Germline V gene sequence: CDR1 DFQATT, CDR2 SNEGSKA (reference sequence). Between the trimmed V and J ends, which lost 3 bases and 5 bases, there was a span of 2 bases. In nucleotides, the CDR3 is TGCAGTGCTAGTGACAATGAGCAGTTCTTC. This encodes CSASDNEQFF.

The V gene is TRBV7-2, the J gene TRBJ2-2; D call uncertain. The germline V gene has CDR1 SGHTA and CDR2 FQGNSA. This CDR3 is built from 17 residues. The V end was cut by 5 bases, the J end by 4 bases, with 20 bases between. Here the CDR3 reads CASSPPSTAILTGELFF. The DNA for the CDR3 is TGTGCCAGCAGCCCTCCGTCAACCGCAATACTCACCGGGGAGCTGTTTTTT. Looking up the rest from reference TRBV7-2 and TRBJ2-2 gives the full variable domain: GAGVSQSPSNKVTEKGKDVELRCDPISGHTALYWYRQSLGQGLEFLIYFQGNSAPDKSGLPSDRFSAERTGGSVSTLTIQRTQQEDSAVYLCASSPPSTAILTGELFFGEGSRLTVL.

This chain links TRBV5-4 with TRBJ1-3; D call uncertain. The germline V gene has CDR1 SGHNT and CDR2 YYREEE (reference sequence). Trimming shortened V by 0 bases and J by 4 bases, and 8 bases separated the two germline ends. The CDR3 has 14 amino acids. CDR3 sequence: CASSLGVGGNTIYF. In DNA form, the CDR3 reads TGTGCCAGCAGCTTGGGGGTCGGCGGAAACACCATATATTTT.

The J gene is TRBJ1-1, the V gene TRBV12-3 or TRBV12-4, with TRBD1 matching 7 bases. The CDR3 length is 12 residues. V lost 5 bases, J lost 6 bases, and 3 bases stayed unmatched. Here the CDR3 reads CASSNRGAEAFF. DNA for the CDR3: TGTGCCAGCAGTAACAGGGGAGCTGAAGCTTTCTTT.

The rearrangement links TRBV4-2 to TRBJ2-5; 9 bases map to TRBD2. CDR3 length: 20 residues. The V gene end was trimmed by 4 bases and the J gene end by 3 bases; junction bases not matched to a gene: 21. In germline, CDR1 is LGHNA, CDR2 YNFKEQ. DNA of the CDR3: TGTGCCAGCAGCCCCGGGTCCCAATTGGTCAGTCCTAGCGGGGAAGAGACCCAGTACTTC. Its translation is CASSPGSQLVSPSGEETQYF.

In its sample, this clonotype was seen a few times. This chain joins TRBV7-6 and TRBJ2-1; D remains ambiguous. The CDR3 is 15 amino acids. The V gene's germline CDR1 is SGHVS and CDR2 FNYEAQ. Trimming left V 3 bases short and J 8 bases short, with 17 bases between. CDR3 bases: TGTGCCAGCAGCTTCCGACTTCCCCCCCGGGATGAGCAGTTCTTC. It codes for CASSFRLPPRDEQFF.

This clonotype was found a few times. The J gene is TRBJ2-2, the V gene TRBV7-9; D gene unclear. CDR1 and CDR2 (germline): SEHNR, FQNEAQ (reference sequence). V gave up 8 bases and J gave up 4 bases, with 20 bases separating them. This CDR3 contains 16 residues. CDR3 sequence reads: CASPDDRAASTGELFF. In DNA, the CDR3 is TGTGCCAGCCCCGACGATCGGGCGGCTAGCACCGGGGAGCTGTTTTTT.

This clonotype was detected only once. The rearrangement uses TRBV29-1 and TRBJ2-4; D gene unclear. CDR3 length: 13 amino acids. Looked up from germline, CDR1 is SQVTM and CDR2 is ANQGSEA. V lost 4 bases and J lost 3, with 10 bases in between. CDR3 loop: CSVAGASKNIQYF. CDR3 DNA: TGCAGCGTTGCCGGAGCGAGCAAAAACATTCAGTACTTC.

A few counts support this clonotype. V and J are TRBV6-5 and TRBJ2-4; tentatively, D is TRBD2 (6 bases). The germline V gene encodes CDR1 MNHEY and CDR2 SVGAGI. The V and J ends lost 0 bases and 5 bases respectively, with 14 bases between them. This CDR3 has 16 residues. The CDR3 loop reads CASSYSTAGQQNIQYF. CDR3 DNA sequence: TGTGCCAGCAGTTACTCGACGGCGGGGCAGCAAAACATTCAGTACTTC.

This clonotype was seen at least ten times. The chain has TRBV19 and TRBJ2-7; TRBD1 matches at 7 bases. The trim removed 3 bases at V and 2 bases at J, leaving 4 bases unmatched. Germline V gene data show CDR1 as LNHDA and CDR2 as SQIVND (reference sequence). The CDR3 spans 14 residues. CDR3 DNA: TGTGCCAGTAGTATTTTGGACAGGACCTACGAGCAGTACTTC. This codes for CASSILDRTYEQYF.

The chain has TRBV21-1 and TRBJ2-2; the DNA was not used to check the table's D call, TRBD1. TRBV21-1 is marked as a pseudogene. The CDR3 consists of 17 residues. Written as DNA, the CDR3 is TGTGCCAGCAGCGTGATGTCCGGACAGACGAACACCGGGGAGCTGTTTTTT. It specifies CASSVMSGQTNTGELFF.

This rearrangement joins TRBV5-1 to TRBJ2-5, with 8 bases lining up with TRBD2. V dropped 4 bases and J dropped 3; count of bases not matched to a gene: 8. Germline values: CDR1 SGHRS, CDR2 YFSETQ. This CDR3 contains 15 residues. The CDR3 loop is CASSGAGAVEETQYF. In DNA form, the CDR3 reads TGCGCCAGCAGCGGAGCGGGGGCGGTGGAAGAGACCCAGTACTTC.

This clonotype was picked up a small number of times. CDR3 residues: CASSLGGAGLETQYF. The CDR3 DNA reads as TGTGCCAGCAGCTTGGGAGGGGCGGGCTTAGAGACCCAGTACTTC. The chain is built from TRBV5-4 and TRBJ2-5; possibly TRBD1 or TRBD2 for D (5 bases each). V dropped 0 bases and J dropped 4 bases, with 13 bases sitting between them. The CDR3 has 15 residues. The germline V gene encodes CDR1 SGHNT and CDR2 YYREEE (reference sequence).

In nucleotides, the CDR3 is TGTGCCAGCAGTGAGCAGGGGGCGAGCTCCTACGAGCAGTACTTC. Its protein is CASSEQGASSYEQYF. The chain is built from TRBV2 and TRBJ2-7; the match to TRBD1 covers 8 bases. Germline V CDR1 and CDR2: SNHLY, FYNNEI. The V and J ends lost 3 bases and 0 bases, in that order; junction bases with no gene match: 4. This CDR3 has 15 amino acids.

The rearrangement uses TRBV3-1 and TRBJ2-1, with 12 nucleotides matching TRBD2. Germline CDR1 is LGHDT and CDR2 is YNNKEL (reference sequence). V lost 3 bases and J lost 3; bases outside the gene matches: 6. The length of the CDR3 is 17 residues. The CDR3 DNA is TGTGCCAGCAGCCAGTCAACTAGCGGGGGGTTCTACAATGAGCAGTTCTTC. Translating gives CASSQSTSGGFYNEQFF.

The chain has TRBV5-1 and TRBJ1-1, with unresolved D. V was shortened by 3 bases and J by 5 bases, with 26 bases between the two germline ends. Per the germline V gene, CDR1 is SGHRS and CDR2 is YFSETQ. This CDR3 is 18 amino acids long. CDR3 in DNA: TGCGCCAGCAGCTCAAGACTTACCATCGCGGGCAAGAGGACTGAAGCTTTCTTT. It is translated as CASSSRLTIAGKRTEAFF.

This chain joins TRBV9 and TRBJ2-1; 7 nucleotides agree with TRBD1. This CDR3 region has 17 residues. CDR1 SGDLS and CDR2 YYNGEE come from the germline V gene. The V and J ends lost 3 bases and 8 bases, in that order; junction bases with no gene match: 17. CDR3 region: CASSGGGGSPALDEQFF. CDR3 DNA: TGTGCCAGCAGCGGAGGGGGCGGGTCGCCTGCCCTGGATGAGCAGTTCTTC.

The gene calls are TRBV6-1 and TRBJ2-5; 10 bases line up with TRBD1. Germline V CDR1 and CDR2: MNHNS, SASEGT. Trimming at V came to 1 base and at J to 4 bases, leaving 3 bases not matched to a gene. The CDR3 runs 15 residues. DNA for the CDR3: TGTGCCAGCAGTGAAGAGACAGGGGGCGCAGAGACCCAGTACTTC. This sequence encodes CASSEETGGAETQYF.

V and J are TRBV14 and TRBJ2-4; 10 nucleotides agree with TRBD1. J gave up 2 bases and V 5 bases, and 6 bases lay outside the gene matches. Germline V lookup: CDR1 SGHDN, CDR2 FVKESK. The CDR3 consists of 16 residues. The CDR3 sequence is CASSGRQGATKNIQYF. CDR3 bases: TGTGCCAGCAGCGGCCGACAGGGGGCTACCAAAAACATTCAGTACTTC.

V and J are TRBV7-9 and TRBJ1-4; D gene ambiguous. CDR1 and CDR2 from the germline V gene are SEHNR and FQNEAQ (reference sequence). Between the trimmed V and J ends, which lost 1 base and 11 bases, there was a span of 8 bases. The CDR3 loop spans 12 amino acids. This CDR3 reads CASSLEEGKLFF. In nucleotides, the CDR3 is TGTGCCAGCAGCTTAGAAGAAGGCAAACTGTTTTTT.

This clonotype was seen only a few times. Written as DNA, the CDR3 is TGCGCCAGCAGCCGCAGGGACCAAGAGACCCAGTACTTC. This translates into CASSRRDQETQYF. This chain links TRBV5-1 with TRBJ2-5, with D possibly TRBD1 on 5 matching bases. V was trimmed by 4 bases and J by 0 bases, leaving 7 bases between them. This CDR3 is built from 13 residues. CDR1 and CDR2 (germline): SGHRS, YFSETQ.

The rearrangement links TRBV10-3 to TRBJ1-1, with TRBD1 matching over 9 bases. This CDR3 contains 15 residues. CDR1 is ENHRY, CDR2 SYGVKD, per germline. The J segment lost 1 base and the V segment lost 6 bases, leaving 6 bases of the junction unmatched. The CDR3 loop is CAISEIQGANTEAFF. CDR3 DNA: TGTGCCATCAGCGAAATACAGGGGGCGAACACTGAAGCTTTCTTT.

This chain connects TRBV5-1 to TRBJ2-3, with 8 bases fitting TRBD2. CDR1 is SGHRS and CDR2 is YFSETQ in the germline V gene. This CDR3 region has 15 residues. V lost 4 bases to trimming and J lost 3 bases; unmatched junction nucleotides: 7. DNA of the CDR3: TGCGCCAGCAGCCTTAGCGGGGCCGGGACAGATACGCAGTATTTT. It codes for CASSLSGAGTDTQYF.

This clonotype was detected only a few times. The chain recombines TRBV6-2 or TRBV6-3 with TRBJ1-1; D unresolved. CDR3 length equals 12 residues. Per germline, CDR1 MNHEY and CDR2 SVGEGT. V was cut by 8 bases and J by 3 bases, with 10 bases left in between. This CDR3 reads CASSGWYTEAFF. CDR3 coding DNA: TGTGCCAGCTCGGGGTGGTACACTGAAGCTTTCTTT.

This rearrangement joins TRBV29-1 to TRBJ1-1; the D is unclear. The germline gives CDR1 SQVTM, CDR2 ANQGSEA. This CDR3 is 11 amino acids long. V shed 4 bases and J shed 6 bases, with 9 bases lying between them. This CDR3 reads CSVVRGAEAFF. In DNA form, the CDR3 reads TGCAGCGTTGTCCGTGGAGCTGAAGCTTTCTTT.